Listed below are T cell receptor beta chains from one sample, sequenced in a study of shared clonotypes between healthy human individuals. Using immunoSEQ multiplex PCR, the repertoire was profiled, and TCRdb retains in-frame clones only, with some absent. This table holds approximately 640,000 clones, 90% found once. Sequenced input: memory CD8+ T cells from PBMCs. The receptors were sampled from a man between 18 and 29 years old in good health. Some clones in this sample may be carry-over from other donors' samples. The CDR3 runs from the conserved cysteine through the conserved F or W. Clone size, where shown, is once, few, many, or a class for clones that have expanded.

TRBV2	once	TRBJ2-7	CASIHSGTSGRQYF
TRBV27	-	TRBJ2-7	CASSTMPTESSYEQYF
TRBV28	-	TRBJ1-3	CAGEWGNTIYF
TRBV29-1	-	-	CSVVGSSYEQYF
TRBV7-8	-	TRBJ1-5	CASAGQGLNQPQHF
TRBV4-1	-	TRBJ1-1	CASSPSLNTEAFF
TRBV9	-	TRBJ2-7	CASSVDATGYYEQYF
TRBV6-1	-	TRBJ1-5	CASRGTGGLRQPQHF
TRBV9	-	TRBJ2-5	CASSVGGEETQYF
TRBV9	-	TRBJ1-4	CASSPGQGATNEKLFF
TRBV27	-	TRBJ2-1	CASSLAGGSYNEQFF
TRBV2	-	TRBJ1-5	CASREADRAWQPQHF
TRBV7-9	-	TRBJ2-7	CASSGPDRNPYEQYF
TRBV5-8	-	TRBJ2-7	CASSFYAEYEQYF
TRBV4-1	-	TRBJ2-1	CASSHGGYGGVDNEQFF
TRBV27	-	TRBJ1-1	CASSLSRGASNTEAFF
TRBV15	-	TRBJ2-7	CATSRGQGGYEQYF
TRBV7-9	-	TRBJ2-1	CASSLEGLAGSEQFF
TRBV6-5	-	TRBJ1-1	CASSGIPPTEAFF
TRBV4-1	-	TRBJ1-3	CASSSGVGAPVGNTIYF
TRBV5-1	-	TRBJ1-2	CASSPGRETGVYGYTF
TRBV5-1	-	TRBJ2-3	CASSPEYTDTQYF
TRBV5-1	few	TRBJ1-1	CASSHGTGDMNTEAFF
TRBV28	once	TRBJ2-7	CASSFGGTYEQYF
TRBV19	-	TRBJ2-7	CARTSGPPYEQYF